One sample yielded the 4 T cell receptor beta chains listed below, sequenced in a study of post-analysis software for immune sequencing data. Overall study results and limits: Roughly five TRBV segments appeared more often in patients than in controls, and TRBV5-6, TRBV5-1 and TRBV20-1 were among these.

Unique molecular identifiers featured in each of the TCR beta cDNA libraries. One entry per CDR3 protein, called by TCRdb with MiXCR from the PCR reads. The sample contains fewer than 850,000 distinct CDR3 sequences, 25% to 30% of which appear only once. The antigens for these receptors are not known. The sequencing sample was made of blood. The receptors derive from a girl aged 5-17 years with multiple sclerosis.

This clonotype was recorded once. This chain joins TRBV28 and TRBJ2-7; unclear D gene. The CDR3 runs to 12 residues. Germline CDR1 and CDR2: MDHEN and SYDVKM. V was cut by 4 bases and J by 6 bases, with 10 bases left in between. CDR3 DNA sequence: TGTGCCAGCAGTTCCCCGGTGGGCGAGCAGTACTTC. This codes for CASSSPVGEQYF. The full variable domain, its missing parts supplied by reference TRBV28 and TRBJ2-7, is DVKVTQSSRYLVKRTGEKVFLECVQDMDHENMFWYRQDPGLGLRLIYFSYDVKMKEKGDIPEGYSVSREKKERFSLILESASTNQTSMYLCASSSPVGEQYFGPGTRLTVT.

This clonotype occurred many times. The chain couples TRBV6-5 to TRBJ2-1; D is unresolved. Trimming stripped 6 bases from V and 8 bases from J, with 20 bases between. Germline assignment: CDR1 MNHEY and CDR2 SVGAGI. The CDR3 extends over 15 amino acids. CDR3 sequence (DNA): TGTGCCAGCAGCCGAAACCCCATAGTCGGAGATGAGCAGTTCTTC. This sequence encodes CASSRNPIVGDEQFF.

This chain joins TRBV24-1 and TRBJ2-1, with 9 bases matching TRBD2. V was clipped by 7 bases and J by 6 bases; unmatched bases: 9. The germline V gene encodes CDR1 KGHDR and CDR2 SFDVKD. This CDR3 spans 15 amino acids. Written as DNA, the CDR3 is TGTGCCACCAGCAACCGACTAGCGGAAGGCAATGAGCAGTTCTTC. The encoded protein is CATSNRLAEGNEQFF.

In its sample, this clonotype was seen a few times. V and J are TRBV28 and TRBJ2-7, with 8 bases matching TRBD2. The CDR3 runs 13 residues. The ends lost 10 bases at V and 3 bases at J; junction bases unmatched: 8. Germline CDR1 reads MDHEN; CDR2 reads SYDVKM. The CDR3 region has the DNA TGTGCCATCATGAGGGCGGGGGGCTACGAGCAGTACTTC. Translating it yields CAIMRAGGYEQYF.